The 21 T cell receptor beta chains below were found in one sample sequenced in a study of CDR3 diversity in severe acne. TCRdb re-derived calls from the PCR reads in MiXCR, one entry per CDR3 protein. Among around 100,000 distinct CDR3 sequences listed, about half were seen once. The specimen was blood. The receptors shown here come from a male donor with acne.

This clonotype has a handful of counts. V usage is TRBV27 and J usage is TRBJ2-5; possible D gene TRBD2, 7 bases. The CDR3 covers 16 residues. Germline V gene sequence: CDR1 MNHEY, CDR2 SMNVEV (reference sequence). V was pared by 6 bases and J by 2 bases, with 19 bases between. The CDR3 nucleotides read TGTGCCAGCAGCGTCCCCGGGGGGCGGGTGCAAGAGACCCAGTACTTC. Translated, it gives CASSVPGGRVQETQYF.

The chain joins TRBV24-1 to TRBJ1-5; D perhaps matches TRBD1 (5 bases). The V end lost 2 bases, the J end lost 3 bases, and 10 bases lay between the germline ends. Per the germline V gene, CDR1 is KGHDR and CDR2 is SFDVKD. This CDR3 has 15 residues. The CDR3 nucleotides read TGTGCCACCAGTGATTCCGGGGCGAACAATCAGCCCCAGCATTTT. Encoded protein: CATSDSGANNQPQHF.

The chain carries TRBV12-3 or TRBV12-4 and TRBJ2-5; D is possibly TRBD2 (5 bases). Trimming removed 5 bases at V and 5 bases at J, with 18 bases between. The CDR3 has 15 residues. This chain's CDR3 is CASSLMGGCGETQYF. DNA of the CDR3: TGTGCCAGCAGTCTCATGGGCGGGTGTGGGGAGACCCAGTACTTC.

The chain employs TRBV6-5 and TRBJ2-7; D unresolved. The last part of the DNA fits TRBJ2-1 better; the J call may be wrong. Per germline, CDR1 MNHEY and CDR2 SVGAGI. The CDR3 has 11 residues. Here the CDR3 DNA reads TGTGCCAGCAGCTACGGCAATGAGCAGTTCTTC. It translates to CASSYGNEQFF.

The rearrangement joins TRBV5-6 to TRBJ2-1; 8 positions match TRBD2. CDR3 length equals 15 residues. The V gene's germline CDR1 is SGHDT and CDR2 YYEEEE. The trim removed 5 bases at V and 7 bases at J, leaving 11 bases unmatched. CDR3 bases: TGTGCCAGCAGAGTTAGCGGGAAGGGTAGGAATGAGCAGTTCTTC. It specifies CASRVSGKGRNEQFF.

As concerns this clonotype: A much larger clone lies a single base off, so this may be a read error. This sequence joins TRBV20-1 and TRBJ2-7, with 8 bases lining up with TRBD2. V was clipped by 3 bases and J by 7 bases; unmatched bases: 14. CDR3 length: 15 amino acids. Germline assignment: CDR1 DFQATT and CDR2 SNEGSKA (reference sequence). CDR3 sequence: CSARTAGTSGGEQYV. CDR3 nucleotide sequence: TGCAGTGCTAGGACCGCCGGGACTAGTGGCGGGGAGCAGTACGTC.

The chain couples TRBV9 to TRBJ1-5; D not resolved. Germline CDR1 is SGDLS and CDR2 is YYNGEE. CDR3 length: 11 residues. Trimming left V 2 bases short and J 11 bases short, with 8 bases between. The DNA of the CDR3 is TGTGCCAGCAGCGTCATCGGGGCCCAGCATTTT. This sequence encodes CASSVIGAQHF.

CDR3 in DNA: TGTGCCAGCAGTCTCGGGACAAGAAATTCACCCCTCCACTTT. It codes for CASSLGTRNSPLHF. V gene TRBV25-1 combines with J gene TRBJ1-6; a weak D match, TRBD1 (6 bases). This CDR3 has 14 amino acids. Between the trimmed V and J ends, which lost 5 bases and 7 bases, there was a span of 12 bases. Germline values: CDR1 MGHDK, CDR2 SYGVNS.

At least ten counts were recorded for this clonotype. The J gene is TRBJ2-2, the V gene TRBV5-1; 9 bases agree with TRBD2. V gave up 1 base and J gave up 2 bases; unmatched junction bases: 12. CDR1 is SGHRS and CDR2 is YFSETQ in the germline V gene. The CDR3 covers 19 residues. The CDR3 reads CASSLHLRTGLANTGELFF. The CDR3 nucleotides read TGCGCCAGCAGCTTGCATCTTAGGACGGGACTAGCTAACACCGGGGAGCTGTTTTTT.

On this clonotype: A junction end diverges from the germline sequence, so it may reflect a read error. V usage is TRBV7-2 and J usage is TRBJ2-7, with D perhaps matching TRBD2 (5 bases). Germline V CDR1 and CDR2: SGHTA, FQGNSA. This CDR3 contains 13 residues. CDR3 region: CASSLNNGRGQHF. DNA for the CDR3: TGTGCCAGCAGCTTAAACAACGGGCGCGGGCAGCACTTC. Full variable domain (outside the CDR3, taken from reference TRBV7-2 and TRBJ2-7): GAGVSQSPSNKVTEKGKDVELRCDPISGHTALYWYRQSLGQGLEFLIYFQGNSAPDKSGLPSDRFSAERTGGSVSTLTIQRTQQEDSAVYLCASSLNNGRGQHFGPGTRLTVT.

V usage is TRBV20-1 and J usage is TRBJ2-7; 11 nucleotides match TRBD2. The V gene end was trimmed by 0 bases and the J gene end by 6 bases; junction bases not matched to a gene: 13. Germline V gives CDR1 DFQATT, CDR2 SNEGSKA (reference sequence). The CDR3 runs 17 residues. The CDR3 DNA sequence: TGCAGTGCTAGAGATTCCCAAACTAGCGGGAGAGTTGGCGAGCAGTACTTC. It specifies CSARDSQTSGRVGEQYF.

As DNA, the CDR3 is TGCAGTGCTCTCACAGGGGGCTCGGTCTTCACCGGGGAGCTGTTTTTT. Amino acids: CSALTGGSVFTGELFF. The genes are TRBV20-1 and TRBJ2-2; 9 nucleotides line up with TRBD1. Germline trimming cut 5 bases from V and 4 bases from J; bases unmatched to any gene: 11. Germline assignment: CDR1 DFQATT and CDR2 SNEGSKA (reference sequence). The CDR3 is made up of 16 amino acids.

V is TRBV25-1 and J is TRBJ2-7, with TRBD2 matching over 15 bases. This CDR3 is built from 18 residues. Germline V gene sequence: CDR1 MGHDK, CDR2 SYGVNS. V shed 7 bases, J shed 3 bases, and the junction held 13 bases outside the gene matches. The chain's CDR3 is CASTEPGLAGGPLYEQYF. CDR3 nucleotides: TGTGCCAGCACCGAGCCCGGACTAGCGGGAGGGCCGCTCTACGAGCAGTACTTC.

The chain uses TRBV7-2 and TRBJ1-2; TRBD1 matches 7 bases. Looked up from germline, CDR1 is SGHTA and CDR2 is FQGNSA. V trimming: 6 bases; J trimming: 6 bases; junction bases outside the gene matches: 16. This CDR3 is 16 amino acids long. The CDR3 DNA reads as TGTGCCAGCAGTCCCGGGACAGAGTTCTTCTTGGATGGCTACACCTTC. Protein product: CASSPGTEFFLDGYTF.

The J gene is TRBJ2-5, the V gene TRBV20-1; D is uncertain. In germline, CDR1 is DFQATT, CDR2 SNEGSKA (reference sequence). V dropped 0 bases and J dropped 2 bases, with 10 bases sitting between them. CDR3 length: 14 residues. The DNA of the CDR3 is TGCAGTGCTAGAGATATCGGGCAGCAAGAGACCCAGTACTTC. The encoded protein is CSARDIGQQETQYF.

The chain links TRBV14 to TRBJ2-7; D is possibly TRBD1 (5 bases). The germline CDR1 and CDR2 sequences are SGHDN and FVKESK. This CDR3 region has 13 residues. Trimming cost V 5 bases and J 4 bases, with 12 bases left between them. CDR3 coding DNA: TGTGCCAGCAGCTACTCTCAGGGATACGAGCAGTACTTC. Residues: CASSYSQGYEQYF. Variable domain in full (rest from reference TRBV14 and TRBJ2-7): EAGVTQFPSHSVIEKGQTVTLRCDPISGHDNLYWYRRVMGKEIKFLLHFVKESKQDESGMPNNRFLAERTGGTYSTLKVQPAELEDSGVYFCASSYSQGYEQYFGPGTRLTVT.

V and J are TRBV25-1 and TRBJ2-5, with TRBD1 as a possible D gene (5 bases). The CDR3 sequence is 15 residues long. Trimming stripped 6 bases from V and 0 bases from J, with 14 bases between. The germline CDR1 and CDR2 sequences are MGHDK and SYGVNS. The CDR3 is CASSVDGADQETQYF. The CDR3 coding sequence is TGTGCCAGCAGCGTAGATGGGGCGGACCAAGAGACCCAGTACTTC.

This clonotype appeared many times. The chain is built from TRBV28 and TRBJ2-7; no firm D call. Germline V gives CDR1 MDHEN, CDR2 SYDVKM. This CDR3 spans 11 amino acids. V was shortened by 8 bases and J by 3 bases, with 8 bases between the two germline ends. The CDR3 protein is CASCRSYEQYF. CDR3 DNA sequence: TGTGCCAGCTGTAGGAGCTACGAGCAGTACTTC.

As regards this clonotype: A much larger clone lies a single base off, so this may be a read error. The rearrangement joins TRBV19 to TRBJ1-1; no firm D call. CDR1 and CDR2 from the germline V gene are LNHDA and SQIVND (reference sequence). CDR3 size: 13 residues. CDR3 region: CASSITLNTVAFF. Here the CDR3 DNA reads TGTGCCAGTAGTATTACACTGAACACTGTAGCTTTCTTT.

This chain connects TRBV20-1 to TRBJ1-4; D perhaps matches TRBD1 (5 bases). Germline CDR1 DFQATT, CDR2 SNEGSKA (reference sequence). The CDR3 is 18 amino acids. The V end was cut by 5 bases, the J end by 0 bases, with 22 bases between. The CDR3 DNA reads as TGCAGTGCTTCCGGGGCCTCAGGGTTCTGGGCAACTAATGAAAAACTGTTTTTT. Translated, it gives CSASGASGFWATNEKLFF.

This chain uses TRBV24-1 with TRBJ2-2; 7 bases are shared with TRBD1. The CDR3 is 13 amino acids. V dropped 9 bases and J dropped 7; count of bases not matched to a gene: 7. The germline CDR1 and CDR2 sequences are KGHDR and SFDVKD. The CDR3 reads CATRDRADGELFF. CDR3 bases: TGTGCCACCCGAGACAGGGCGGACGGGGAGCTGTTTTTT.